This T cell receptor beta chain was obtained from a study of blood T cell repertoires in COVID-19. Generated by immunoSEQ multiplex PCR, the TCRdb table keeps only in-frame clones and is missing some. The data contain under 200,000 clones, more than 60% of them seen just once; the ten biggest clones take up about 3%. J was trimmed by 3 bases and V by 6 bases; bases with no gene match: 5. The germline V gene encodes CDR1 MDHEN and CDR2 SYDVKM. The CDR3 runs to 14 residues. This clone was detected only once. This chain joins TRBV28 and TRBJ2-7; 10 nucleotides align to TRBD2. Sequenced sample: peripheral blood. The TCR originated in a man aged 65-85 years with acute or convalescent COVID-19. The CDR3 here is CASSPTSGNYEQYF. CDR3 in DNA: TGTGCCAGCAGCCCTACTAGCGGGAACTACGAGCAGTACTTC.